These T cell receptor beta chains were read from a single sample in a study of T cells in Graves' hyperthyroidism and ophthalmopathy. TCRdb re-analysed the multiplex PCR reads in MiXCR, keeping a single row per CDR3 protein. The sample records under 650,000 distinct CDR3 sequences, around 16% being singletons. Sequenced material: blood. The receptors come from a woman aged 30 to 39 with Graves' hyperthyroidism. Both conserved end residues are trimmed from each CDR3. The D gene is left open where the match is weak.

d_gene | j_gene | v_gene | CDR3aa
TRBD1 | TRBJ2-7 | TRBV28 | ASSALRTGTLDEQY
TRBD2 | TRBJ2-7 | TRBV7-9 | ASSSHWGREDSYEQY
. | TRBJ2-1 | TRBV6-2/TRBV6-3 | ASSYPLTVYNEQF
TRBD1 | TRBJ1-3 | TRBV12-3/TRBV12-4 | ASSSGQGGNTIY
TRBD2 | TRBJ2-3 | TRBV20-1 | SAQEVKAGGTDTQY
. | TRBJ2-7 | TRBV5-6 | ASSLVVRGDEQY
. | TRBJ2-1 | TRBV7-2 | ASSLNVEQF
. | TRBJ2-1 | TRBV5-6 | ASSSTREQF
. | TRBJ1-5 | TRBV12-3/TRBV12-4 | ASSPTTGRKNQPQH
. | TRBJ2-3 | TRBV5-5 | SSSFGDTQY
TRBD1 | TRBJ2-7 | TRBV18 | ASSGTGENEKQY
. | TRBJ1-1 | TRBV11-2 | ASSRGVNTEAF
TRBD2 | TRBJ2-1 | TRBV11-2 | ASRPLAGEQF
. | TRBJ1-2 | TRBV12-3/TRBV12-4 | ASSAPGPYGYT
TRBD2 | TRBJ2-5 | TRBV7-2 | ASSPRKASGRVETQY
. | TRBJ2-5 | TRBV29-1 | SVDSQTRETQY
TRBD2 | TRBJ2-1 | TRBV29-1 | SVGLAGVGNEQF
TRBD2 | TRBJ2-1 | TRBV3-1 | ASSPPTLSGRAGNEQF
. | TRBJ2-1 | TRBV6-4 | ASSEVAPGSYNEQF
. | TRBJ2-7 | TRBV28 | ASSFVADEQY
. | TRBJ1-1 | TRBV19 | ASSWVGNAAF
. | TRBJ1-1 | TRBV29-1 | SVVGVLFTEAF
. | TRBJ1-2 | TRBV7-2 | ASSFDPRVLPSYGYT
. | TRBJ1-1 | TRBV28 | ASSPGQLTSEAF
. | TRBJ1-1 | TRBV11-2 | ASSLGAYENTEAF
. | TRBJ2-3 | TRBV12-3/TRBV12-4 | ASSPEALGTDTQY
. | TRBJ2-5 | TRBV5-5 | ASSLSTGSGETQY
TRBD1 | TRBJ2-4 | TRBV20-1 | SAVDRDLAKSIQY
TRBD2 | TRBJ2-3 | TRBV7-2 | ASSRRLAGRTDTQY
TRBD1 | TRBJ2-5 | TRBV24-1 | ATSERTGGEETQY
. | TRBJ2-7 | TRBV7-9 | ASSSGLTSYEQY
. | TRBJ2-3 | TRBV29-1 | SVEVLAADTQY
. | TRBJ1-3 | TRBV30 | AWVDRRSGNTIY
. | TRBJ2-5 | TRBV2 | ASTLGETQY
TRBD2 | TRBJ2-1 | TRBV7-9 | ASSLGLAGAQQF
. | TRBJ1-1 | TRBV5-6 | ASSTDPDKRVQAF
TRBD2 | TRBJ2-1 | TRBV3-1 | ANIGLAGAYEQF
. | TRBJ1-3 | TRBV18 | ASSSGGDSGNTIY
TRBD1 | TRBJ2-1 | TRBV30 | AWSRGQGGDEQF
. | TRBJ1-1 | TRBV30 | AWIVGGAPGAF
TRBD1 | TRBJ1-5 | TRBV5-1 | ASSGTVGQPQH
. | TRBJ2-1 | TRBV7-8 | ASSLEVSRSYNEQF
TRBD1 | TRBJ2-3 | TRBV20-1 | SARDWGLQGLDTQY
. | TRBJ2-2 | TRBV12-3/TRBV12-4 | ASSPGKAGGELF
. | TRBJ1-5 | TRBV19 | ASSIWGGSNQPQH
. | TRBJ2-5 | TRBV29-1 | SALGDEETQY